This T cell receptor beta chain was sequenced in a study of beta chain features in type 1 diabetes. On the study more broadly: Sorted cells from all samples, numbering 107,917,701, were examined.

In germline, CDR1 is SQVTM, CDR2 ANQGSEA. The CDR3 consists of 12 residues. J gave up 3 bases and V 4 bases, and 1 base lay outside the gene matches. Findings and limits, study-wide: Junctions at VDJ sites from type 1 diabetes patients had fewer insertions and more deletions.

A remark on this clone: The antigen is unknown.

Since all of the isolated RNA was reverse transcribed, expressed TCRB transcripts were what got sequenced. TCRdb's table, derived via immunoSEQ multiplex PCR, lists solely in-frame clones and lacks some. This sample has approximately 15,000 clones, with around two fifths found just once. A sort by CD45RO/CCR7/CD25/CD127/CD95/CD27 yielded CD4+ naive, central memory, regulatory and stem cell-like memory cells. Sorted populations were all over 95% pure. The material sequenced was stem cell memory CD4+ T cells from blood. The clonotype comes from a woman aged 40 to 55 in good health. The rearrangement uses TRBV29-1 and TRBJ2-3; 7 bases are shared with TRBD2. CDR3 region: CSVAGGTDTQYF. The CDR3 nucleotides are TGCAGCGTTGCGGGGGGAACAGATACGCAGTATTTT.